The 25 T cell receptor beta chains below were found in one sample sequenced in a study of blood T cell repertoires in COVID-19. Clones were read by immunoSEQ multiplex PCR, and TCRdb kept only the in-frame ones, dropping some. The repertoire holds 200,000 to 250,000 clones, with 83% as singletons. The source material was peripheral blood. Every receptor here comes from a woman under 40 with COVID-19, enrolled during active disease.

This rearrangement joins TRBV5-4 to TRBJ1-1; 7 bases match TRBD1. The CDR3 is made up of 15 amino acids. V shed 3 bases and J 1 base; nucleotides not matched to a gene: 6. The germline CDR1 and CDR2 sequences are SGHNT and YYREEE (reference sequence). The CDR3 bases are TGTGCCAGCAGCTATCAAGGGACAGCGAACACTGAAGCTTTCTTT. This codes for CASSYQGTANTEAFF. Combining the CDR3 with reference TRBV5-4 and TRBJ1-1 gives the whole variable domain ETGVTQSPTHLIKTRGQQVTLRCSSQSGHNTVSWYQQALGQGPQFIFQYYREEENGRGNFPPRFSGLQFPNYSSELNVNALELDDSALYLCASSYQGTANTEAFFGQGTRLTVV.

J is TRBJ2-1 and V is TRBV12-3 or TRBV12-4, with D possibly being TRBD2 (6 bases). The CDR3 consists of 12 residues. Trimming removed 4 bases from V and 8 bases from J, with 9 bases in between. CDR3 protein: CASSWREDEQFF. The CDR3 region has the DNA TGTGCCAGCAGTTGGAGGGAAGATGAGCAGTTCTTC.

This chain joins TRBV13 and TRBJ2-2; D ambiguous. The length of the CDR3 is 12 residues. Germline CDR1 reads PRHDT; CDR2 reads FYEKMQ (reference sequence). The germline V and J ends were trimmed by 2 bases and 7 bases, with 5 bases remaining between them. The CDR3 loop reads CASSLHGGELFF. The CDR3, as DNA: TGTGCCAGCAGCTTACACGGCGGGGAGCTGTTTTTT. Combining the CDR3 with reference TRBV13 and TRBJ2-2 gives the whole variable domain AAGVIQSPRHLIKEKRETATLKCYPIPRHDTVYWYQQGPGQDPQFLISFYEKMQSDKGSIPDRFSAQQFSDYHSELNMSSLELGDSALYFCASSLHGGELFFGEGSRLTVL.

The rearrangement uses TRBV12-3 or TRBV12-4 and TRBJ2-5; 10 positions agree with TRBD1. After removal of 10 bases from V and 4 bases from J, the junction contained 3 bases not matched to a gene. This CDR3 spans 12 amino acids. CDR3: CATGQGGETQYF. In DNA form, the CDR3 reads TGTGCCACCGGACAGGGGGGAGAGACCCAGTACTTC.

DNA of the CDR3: TGTGCCAGCTCCAAAGCGGGGGTGCGCGAGACCCAGTACTTC. This translates into CASSKAGVRETQYF. This chain links TRBV2 with TRBJ2-5; 8 bases agree with TRBD2. CDR1 is SNHLY and CDR2 is FYNNEI in the germline V gene. J lost 5 bases, V lost 8 bases, and 10 bases had no gene match. The CDR3 contains 14 residues.

The CDR3 here is CASSYGQANYGYTF. The CDR3, as DNA: TGTGCCAGCAGTTATGGGCAGGCTAACTATGGCTACACCTTC. The chain combines TRBV6-2 or TRBV6-3 with TRBJ1-2; D unresolved. Germline V gene sequence: CDR1 MNHEY, CDR2 SVGEGT. V dropped 3 bases and J dropped 0 bases, with 8 bases sitting between them. This CDR3 has 14 amino acids.

This clone was seen repeatedly, ten times or more. The V call is TRBV14, the J call TRBJ2-6; the D gene is possibly TRBD1 (6 bases). Looked up from germline, CDR1 is SGHDN and CDR2 is FVKESK. This CDR3 spans 16 amino acids. Trimming removed 4 bases at V and 4 bases at J, with 14 bases between. DNA of the CDR3: TGTGCCAGCAGCCCGGGTGGGGGCATGGGGGCCAACGTCCTGACTTTC. Translated, it gives CASSPGGGMGANVLTF.

The chain carries TRBV29-1 and TRBJ1-2, with 9 bases aligning to TRBD1. The CDR3 has 13 residues. In germline, CDR1 is SQVTM, CDR2 ANQGSEA. V was pared by 2 bases and J by 3 bases, with 1 base of the junction left unmatched. The CDR3, as DNA: TGCAGCGTTGAAACAGGGGGCGACTATGGCTACACCTTC. It is translated as CSVETGGDYGYTF.

The rearrangement links TRBV29-1 to TRBJ1-2; D call uncertain. The V and J ends lost 3 bases and 5 bases respectively, with 7 bases between them. The germline V gene encodes CDR1 SQVTM and CDR2 ANQGSEA. CDR3 length: 11 amino acids. The CDR3 DNA sequence: TGCAGCGTTGAGGGCAGATATGGCTACACCTTC. Protein sequence: CSVEGRYGYTF.

V usage is TRBV5-1 and J usage is TRBJ1-1, with 10 bases lining up with TRBD1. The CDR3 sequence is 14 residues long. The trim removed 5 bases at V and 5 bases at J, leaving 6 bases unmatched. Germline CDR1 and CDR2: SGHRS and YFSETQ. CDR3 region: CASRLDRGRTEAFF. CDR3 sequence (DNA): TGCGCCAGCAGGCTAGACAGGGGGCGGACTGAAGCTTTCTTT. Variable domain in full (rest from reference TRBV5-1 and TRBJ1-1): KAGVTQTPRYLIKTRGQQVTLSCSPISGHRSVSWYQQTPGQGLQFLFEYFSETQRNKGNFPGRFSGRQFSNSRSEMNVSTLELGDSALYLCASRLDRGRTEAFFGQGTRLTVV.

The V gene is TRBV11-3, the J gene TRBJ2-2, with D possibly TRBD1 on 6 matching bases. V dropped 4 bases and J dropped 2 bases, with 8 bases sitting between them. This CDR3 comprises 14 residues. Germline V CDR1 and CDR2: SGHNT, YENEEA. The CDR3 spells CASSSDSNTGELFF. The CDR3 bases are TGTGCCAGCAGCTCGGACAGCAACACCGGGGAGCTGTTTTTT.

This clone was seen a single time. The gene calls are TRBV27 and TRBJ2-7, with 10 bases fitting TRBD2. The trim removed 6 bases at V and 4 bases at J, leaving 6 bases unmatched. The germline V gene has CDR1 MNHEY and CDR2 SMNVEV (reference sequence). This CDR3 is built from 14 residues. The CDR3 region is CASSSGLATYEQYF. The CDR3 bases are TGTGCCAGCAGCTCGGGACTAGCGACGTACGAGCAGTACTTC.

V is TRBV3-1 (or the pseudogene TRBV3-2) and J is TRBJ2-1; TRBD2 matches 14 bases. V lost 4 bases and J lost 7; bases outside the gene matches: 15. This CDR3 spans 19 amino acids. CDR1 is LGHDT, CDR2 YNNKEL, per germline (reference sequence). The DNA of the CDR3 is TGTGCCAGCAGCCCCCTAAAGGGCGGACTAGCGGGAGGAGGGAATGAGCAGTTCTTC. Protein product: CASSPLKGGLAGGGNEQFF.

This chain uses TRBV27 with TRBJ2-7; TRBD2 aligns across 8 bases. Germline V gene data show CDR1 as MNHEY and CDR2 as SMNVEV (reference sequence). The trim removed 5 bases at V and 2 bases at J, leaving 14 bases unmatched. The CDR3 is 17 residues long. CDR3 nucleotides: TGTGCCAGCAGTCCTCGAGCCCCTAGCGGGTCAACCTACGAGCAGTACTTC. Translating it yields CASSPRAPSGSTYEQYF.

The DNA of the CDR3 is TGTGCCAGCAGCCTTGTCCACAATGAGCAGTTCTTC. It yields the protein CASSLVHNEQFF. The chain links TRBV7-2 to TRBJ2-1; D unresolved. The V and J ends lost 5 bases and 5 bases respectively, with 7 bases between them. Germline CDR1 reads SGHTA; CDR2 reads FQGNSA. The CDR3 has 12 amino acids.

The V gene is TRBV5-5, the J gene TRBJ1-1, with TRBD1 matching 11 bases. Germline V gene sequence: CDR1 SGHKS, CDR2 YYEKEE (reference sequence). J lost 5 bases, V lost 4 bases, and 1 base had no gene match. This CDR3 has 13 amino acids. The CDR3 bases are TGTGCCAGCAGCGGGGACAGGGGGACTGAAGCTTTCTTT. This codes for CASSGDRGTEAFF.

The J gene is TRBJ2-3, the V gene TRBV6-6; 7 bases are a match to TRBD2. In germline, CDR1 is MNHNY, CDR2 SVGAGI (reference sequence). Germline trimming cut 2 bases from V and 4 bases from J; bases unmatched to any gene: 3. The CDR3 is 14 amino acids. The CDR3 nucleotides read TGTGCCAGCAGTTACCATGGGGGGGCAGATACGCAGTATTTT. It specifies CASSYHGGADTQYF.

The chain employs TRBV5-1 and TRBJ2-3, with a possible D match to TRBD1 (5 bases). Germline V gene lookup returns CDR1 SGHRS and CDR2 YFSETQ. V lost 4 bases and J 6 bases, leaving 15 bases between the germline ends. The CDR3 loop spans 14 amino acids. This CDR3 reads CASSLGDSVDTQYF. The CDR3 region has the DNA TGCGCCAGCAGCCTAGGGGATAGTGTGGATACGCAGTATTTT.

This clone was counted a few times. This chain connects TRBV27 to TRBJ2-2, with 7 bases matching TRBD2. Germline values: CDR1 MNHEY, CDR2 SMNVEV (reference sequence). Trimming at V came to 2 bases and at J to 1 base, leaving 1 base not matched to a gene. This CDR3 has 15 residues. The CDR3 region is CASSLRGGNTGELFF. In DNA, the CDR3 is TGTGCCAGCAGTTTACGCGGGGGGAACACCGGGGAGCTGTTTTTT.

The V call is TRBV4-1, the J call TRBJ2-5, with 7 positions matching TRBD2. Germline values: CDR1 MGHRA, CDR2 YSYEKL. This CDR3 has 15 amino acids. The J segment lost 2 bases and the V segment lost 4 bases, leaving 7 bases of the junction unmatched. For the CDR3, the DNA is TGCGCCAGCAGCCCGAGGGCTAGCGGACAAGAGACCCAGTACTTC. This sequence encodes CASSPRASGQETQYF.

The chain joins TRBV28 to TRBJ2-1; D is possibly TRBD2 (5 bases). The length of the CDR3 is 14 residues. Germline CDR1 is MDHEN and CDR2 is SYDVKM. The germline V and J ends were trimmed by 5 bases and 6 bases, with 14 bases remaining between them. CDR3 loop: CASSMPGSLNEQFF. The CDR3 region has the DNA TGTGCCAGCAGTATGCCGGGGTCCCTCAATGAGCAGTTCTTC.

The CDR3 nucleotides read TGTGCCAGCAGCTTATACAGGGGGGACAGTGAAAAACTGTTTTTT. It codes for CASSLYRGDSEKLFF. The V gene is TRBV5-6, the J gene TRBJ1-4, with 8 bases identical to TRBD1. V lost 2 bases to trimming and J lost 7 bases; unmatched junction nucleotides: 7. Germline V gene sequence: CDR1 SGHDT, CDR2 YYEEEE. The CDR3 contains 15 residues.

The rearrangement links TRBV2 to TRBJ2-2, with D tentatively TRBD1 (6 bases). V lost 2 bases, J lost 7 bases, and 14 bases lay in between. In germline, CDR1 is SNHLY, CDR2 FYNNEI. The CDR3 spans 15 residues. The chain's CDR3 is CASSEPGQQGGELFF. CDR3 coding DNA: TGTGCCAGCAGTGAACCTGGACAGCAAGGCGGGGAGCTGTTTTTT.

The chain is built from TRBV18 and TRBJ2-1, with 13 positions matching TRBD2. The ends lost 4 bases at V and 7 bases at J; junction bases unmatched: 7. Germline V gene data show CDR1 as KGHSH and CDR2 as LQKENI. The CDR3 consists of 16 residues. The CDR3 nucleotides read TGTGCCAGCTCACGGGGTCGGACTAGCGGGGGTAATGAGCAGTTCTTC. This translates into CASSRGRTSGGNEQFF.

This clone was found once. CDR3 nucleotide sequence: TGTGCCAGCAGCTTACAGTTTGAGCAGTTCTTC. It encodes CASSLQFEQFF. The gene calls are TRBV11-2 and TRBJ2-1, with D hard to call. CDR3 size: 11 residues. V lost 2 bases and J lost 9, with 5 bases in between. Looked up from germline, CDR1 is SGHAT and CDR2 is FQNNGV.